This T cell receptor beta chain was found in a study of blood T cell repertoires in COVID-19. At the level of the study: In each case, the material was cDNA or gDNA derived from T cells, B-cell-depleted T cells, or PBMCs.

Germline CDR1 is KGHSH and CDR2 is LQKENI. The CDR3 has 15 amino acids. Trimming at V came to 3 bases and at J to 4 bases, leaving 2 bases not matched to a gene. A remark on this clone: Other nucleotide sequences from this sample produce the same CDR3.

The protocol was immunoSEQ multiplex PCR, while the TCRdb copy is restricted to in-frame clones and leaves out a portion. The table lists approximately 380,000 clones, just over 90% of them singletons. This rearrangement joins TRBV18 to TRBJ2-7; TRBD2 matches 14 bases. This clonotype originated in a woman in her forties who had been exposed to COVID-19. Sequenced material: PBMCs or T cells enriched from blood (not recorded which). For the CDR3, the DNA is TGTGCCAGCTCACCGGGACTAGCGGGGGCGTACGAGCAGTACTTC. The encoded protein is CASSPGLAGAYEQYF.